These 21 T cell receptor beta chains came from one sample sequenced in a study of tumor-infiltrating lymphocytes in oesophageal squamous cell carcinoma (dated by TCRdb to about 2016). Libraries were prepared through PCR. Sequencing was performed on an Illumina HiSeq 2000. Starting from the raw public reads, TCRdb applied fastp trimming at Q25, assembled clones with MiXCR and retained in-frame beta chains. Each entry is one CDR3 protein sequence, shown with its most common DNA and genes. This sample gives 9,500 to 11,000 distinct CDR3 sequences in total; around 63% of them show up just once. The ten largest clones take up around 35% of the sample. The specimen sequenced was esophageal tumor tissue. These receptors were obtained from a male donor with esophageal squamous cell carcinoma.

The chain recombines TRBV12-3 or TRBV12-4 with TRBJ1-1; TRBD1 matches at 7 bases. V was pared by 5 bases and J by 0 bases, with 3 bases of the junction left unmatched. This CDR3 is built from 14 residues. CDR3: CASSDRDLNTEAFF. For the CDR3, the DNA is TGTGCCAGCAGTGACAGGGACTTGAACACTGAAGCTTTCTTT.

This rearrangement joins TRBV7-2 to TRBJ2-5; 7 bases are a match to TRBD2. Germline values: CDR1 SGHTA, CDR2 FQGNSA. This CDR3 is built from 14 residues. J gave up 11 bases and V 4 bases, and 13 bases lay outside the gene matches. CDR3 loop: CASSYSGTTQKQYF. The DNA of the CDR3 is TGTGCCAGCAGCTACTCCGGGACTACACAGAAGCAGTACTTC.

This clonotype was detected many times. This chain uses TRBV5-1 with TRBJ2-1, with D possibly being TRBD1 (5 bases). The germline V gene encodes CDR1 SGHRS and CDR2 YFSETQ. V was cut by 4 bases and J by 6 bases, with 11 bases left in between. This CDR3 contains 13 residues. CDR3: CASSTQVSNEQFF. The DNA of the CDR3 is TGCGCCAGCAGCACACAGGTGTCCAATGAGCAGTTCTTC. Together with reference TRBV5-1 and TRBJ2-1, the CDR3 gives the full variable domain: KAGVTQTPRYLIKTRGQQVTLSCSPISGHRSVSWYQQTPGQGLQFLFEYFSETQRNKGNFPGRFSGRQFSNSRSEMNVSTLELGDSALYLCASSTQVSNEQFFGPGTRLTVL.

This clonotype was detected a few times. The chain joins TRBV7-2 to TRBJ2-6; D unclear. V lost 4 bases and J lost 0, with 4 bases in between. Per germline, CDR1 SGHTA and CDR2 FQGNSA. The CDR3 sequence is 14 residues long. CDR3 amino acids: CASSWDSGANVLTF. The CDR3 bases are TGTGCCAGCAGCTGGGACTCTGGGGCCAACGTCCTGACTTTC.

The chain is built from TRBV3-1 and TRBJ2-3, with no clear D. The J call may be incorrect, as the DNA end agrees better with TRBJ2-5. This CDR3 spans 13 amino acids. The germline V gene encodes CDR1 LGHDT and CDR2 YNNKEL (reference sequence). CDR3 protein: CASSHRPGETQYF. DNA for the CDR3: TGTGCCAGCAGCCATAGACCAGGAGAGACCCAGTACTTC.

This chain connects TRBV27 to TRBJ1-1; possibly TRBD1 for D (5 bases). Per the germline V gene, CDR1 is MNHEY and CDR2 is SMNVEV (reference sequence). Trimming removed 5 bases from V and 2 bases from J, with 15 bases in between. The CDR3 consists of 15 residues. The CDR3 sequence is CASSKGPRVNTEAFF. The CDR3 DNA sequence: TGTGCCAGCAGTAAAGGGCCCAGGGTTAACACTGAAGCTTTCTTT.

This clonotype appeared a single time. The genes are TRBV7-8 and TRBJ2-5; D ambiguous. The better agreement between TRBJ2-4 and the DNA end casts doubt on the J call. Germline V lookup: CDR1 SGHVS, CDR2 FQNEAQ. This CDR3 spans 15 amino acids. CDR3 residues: CASSLALQAKNIQYF. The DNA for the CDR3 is TGTGCCAGCAGCTTAGCTCTACAGGCCAAAAACATTCAGTACTTC.

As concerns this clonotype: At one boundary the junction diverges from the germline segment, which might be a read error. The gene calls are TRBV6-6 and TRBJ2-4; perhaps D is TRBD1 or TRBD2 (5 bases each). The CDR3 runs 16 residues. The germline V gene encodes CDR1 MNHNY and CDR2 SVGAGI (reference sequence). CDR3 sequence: CASVGGTSSYNSPLHF. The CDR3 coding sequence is TGTGCCAGCGTCGGTGGGACGAGCTCCTATAATTCACCCCTCCACTTC.

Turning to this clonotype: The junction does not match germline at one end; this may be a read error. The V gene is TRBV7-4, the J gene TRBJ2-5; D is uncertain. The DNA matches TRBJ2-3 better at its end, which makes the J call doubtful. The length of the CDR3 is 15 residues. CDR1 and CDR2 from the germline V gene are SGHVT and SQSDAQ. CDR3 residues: CARSLDRSVAAEQYF. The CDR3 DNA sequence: TGTGCCAGAAGCTTAGATAGGAGCGTAGCCGCTGAGCAGTATTTT.

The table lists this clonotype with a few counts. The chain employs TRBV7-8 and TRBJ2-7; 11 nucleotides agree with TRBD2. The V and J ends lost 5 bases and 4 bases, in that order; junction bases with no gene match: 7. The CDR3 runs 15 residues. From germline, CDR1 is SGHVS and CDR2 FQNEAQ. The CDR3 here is CASSRTSGSGYEQYF. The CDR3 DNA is TGTGCCAGCAGCCGCACTAGCGGGAGTGGGTACGAGCAGTACTTC.

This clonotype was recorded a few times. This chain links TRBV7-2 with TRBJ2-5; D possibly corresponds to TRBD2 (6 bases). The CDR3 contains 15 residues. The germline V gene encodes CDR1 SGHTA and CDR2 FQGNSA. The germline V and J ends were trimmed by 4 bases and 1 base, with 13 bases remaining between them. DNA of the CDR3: TGTGCCAGCAGCTCGACGCGGGGAGTCCAAGAGACCCAGTACTTC. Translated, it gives CASSSTRGVQETQYF.

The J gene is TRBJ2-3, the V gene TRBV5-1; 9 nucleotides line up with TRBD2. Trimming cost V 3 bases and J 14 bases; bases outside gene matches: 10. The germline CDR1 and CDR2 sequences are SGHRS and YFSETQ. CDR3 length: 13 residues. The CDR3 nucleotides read TGCGCCAGCAGCTCCGATGGTAGCGGGAGTTTGTATTTT. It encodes CASSSDGSGSLYF.

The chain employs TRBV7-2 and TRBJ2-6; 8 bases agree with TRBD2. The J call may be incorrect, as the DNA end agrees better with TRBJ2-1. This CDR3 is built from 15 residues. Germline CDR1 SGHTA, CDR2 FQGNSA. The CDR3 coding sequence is TGTGCCAGCAGCCCCTCGACGGGAGGGGCCCATGAGCAGTTCTTC. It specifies CASSPSTGGAHEQFF.

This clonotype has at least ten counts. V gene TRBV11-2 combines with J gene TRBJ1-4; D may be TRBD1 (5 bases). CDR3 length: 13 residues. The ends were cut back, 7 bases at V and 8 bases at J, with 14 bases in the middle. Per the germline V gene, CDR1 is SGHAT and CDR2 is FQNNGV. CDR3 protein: CASTLQGEEKLFF. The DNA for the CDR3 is TGTGCCAGCACCCTGCAGGGTGAGGAAAAACTGTTTTTT.

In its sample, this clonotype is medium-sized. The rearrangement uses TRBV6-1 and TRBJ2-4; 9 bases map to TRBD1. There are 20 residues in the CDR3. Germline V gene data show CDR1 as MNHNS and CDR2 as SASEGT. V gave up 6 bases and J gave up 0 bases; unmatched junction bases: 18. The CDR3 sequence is CASRTKPGQGYAQAKNIQYF. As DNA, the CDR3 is TGTGCCAGCAGGACTAAACCGGGACAGGGATATGCTCAAGCCAAAAACATTCAGTACTTC.

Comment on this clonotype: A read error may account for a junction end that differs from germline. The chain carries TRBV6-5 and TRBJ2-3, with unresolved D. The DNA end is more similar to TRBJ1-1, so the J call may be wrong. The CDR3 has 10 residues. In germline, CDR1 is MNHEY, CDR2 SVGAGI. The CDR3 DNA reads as TGCGCCAGCTGGAACACTGAAGCTTTCTTT. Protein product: CASWNTEAFF.

The CDR3 bases are TGTGCCAGCGGCCATTGGGAGACCCAGTACTTC. It encodes CASGHWETQYF. The chain recombines TRBV11-2 with TRBJ2-5; D is ambiguous. Trimming took off 8 bases at V and 5 bases at J, with 9 bases between the two ends. CDR1 is SGHAT and CDR2 is FQNNGV in the germline V gene. The CDR3 is 11 residues long.

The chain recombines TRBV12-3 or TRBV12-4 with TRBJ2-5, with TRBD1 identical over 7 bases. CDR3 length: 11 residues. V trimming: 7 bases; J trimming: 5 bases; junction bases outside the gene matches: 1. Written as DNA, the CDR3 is TGTGCCAGCAAGACAGGGGAGACCCAGTACTTC. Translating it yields CASKTGETQYF.

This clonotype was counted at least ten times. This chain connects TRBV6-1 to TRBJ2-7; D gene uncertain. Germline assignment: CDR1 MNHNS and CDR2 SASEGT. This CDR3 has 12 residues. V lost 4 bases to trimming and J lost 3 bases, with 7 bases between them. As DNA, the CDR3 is TGTGCCAGCAGTGTTCAGATCTACGAGCAGTACTTC. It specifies CASSVQIYEQYF.

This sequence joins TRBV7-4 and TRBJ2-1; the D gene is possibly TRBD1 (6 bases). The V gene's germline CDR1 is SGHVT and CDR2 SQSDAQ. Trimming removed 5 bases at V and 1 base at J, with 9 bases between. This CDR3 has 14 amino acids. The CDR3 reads CASSRGSSYNEQFF. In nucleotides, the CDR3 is TGTGCCAGCAGCAGGGGGTCGTCCTACAATGAGCAGTTCTTC.

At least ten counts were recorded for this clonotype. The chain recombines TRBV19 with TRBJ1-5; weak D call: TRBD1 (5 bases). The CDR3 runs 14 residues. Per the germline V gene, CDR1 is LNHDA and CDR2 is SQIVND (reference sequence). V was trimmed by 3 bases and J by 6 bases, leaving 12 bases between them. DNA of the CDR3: TGTGCCAGTAGTATTGGGGCGGGCGCTCAGCCCCAGCATTTT. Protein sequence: CASSIGAGAQPQHF.